These T cell receptor beta chains were read from a single sample in a study of HIV-infected patients and healthy controls. TCRdb ran MiXCR on the 5' RACE reads and lists one entry per CDR3 protein. The repertoire holds 55,000 to 70,000 distinct CDR3 sequences, with around 21% as singletons. Source material: CD4+ T cells from blood. The receptors were gathered from a human donor in good health. The CDR3 runs from the conserved cysteine through the conserved F or W. D genes are given only for firm matches. A clone size is listed for some rows: how often the clone was seen (once, few, many), or a class if it is expanded.

abundance: -; d_gene: TRBD1; v_gene: TRBV28; j_gene: TRBJ1-2; CDR3nt: TGTGCCAGCAGCTTCTCTGACAGGGTCGGGGATGGCTACACCTTC; CDR3aa: CASSFSDRVGDGYTF
abundance: -; d_gene: -; v_gene: TRBV7-9; j_gene: TRBJ2-7; CDR3nt: TGTGCCAGCAGCATAAGCCCCAGGGGAGAGCAGTACTTC; CDR3aa: CASSISPRGEQYF
abundance: few; d_gene: -; v_gene: TRBV9; j_gene: TRBJ1-2; CDR3nt: TGTGCCAGCAGCTTACGGGCTTCGTTGGGGGCTAACTATGGCTACACCTTC; CDR3aa: CASSLRASLGANYGYTF
abundance: few; d_gene: -; v_gene: TRBV2; j_gene: TRBJ1-3; CDR3nt: TGTGCCAGCATCCCAGGGGTGGTCGGAAACACCATATATTTT; CDR3aa: CASIPGVVGNTIYF
abundance: once; d_gene: TRBD1; v_gene: TRBV6-5; j_gene: TRBJ2-7; CDR3nt: TGTGCCAGCAGTTACGAGTGGACAGGCGTGGGGGAGCAGTACTTC; CDR3aa: CASSYEWTGVGEQYF
abundance: many; d_gene: -; v_gene: TRBV6-1; j_gene: TRBJ2-3; CDR3nt: TGTGCCAGCAGTGAAGCGGGGTGGGGAGAGGGAGATACGCAGTATTTT; CDR3aa: CASSEAGWGEGDTQYF
abundance: many; d_gene: TRBD2; v_gene: TRBV30; j_gene: TRBJ2-1; CDR3nt: TGTGCCTGGGGGGGACTAGCCTCAAAGGAGCAGTTCTTC; CDR3aa: CAWGGLASKEQFF
abundance: many; d_gene: TRBD1; v_gene: TRBV25-1; j_gene: TRBJ1-6; CDR3nt: TGTGCCAGCAGTGGCTTGGGACAGGGGATGTATTCACCCCTCCACTTT; CDR3aa: CASSGLGQGMYSPLHF
abundance: many; d_gene: -; v_gene: TRBV7-3; j_gene: TRBJ2-1; CDR3nt: TGTGCCAGCAGCTTAACGTCCCCAGGGGCGTCCCACCATGAGCAGTTCTTC; CDR3aa: CASSLTSPGASHHEQFF
abundance: -; d_gene: TRBD2; v_gene: TRBV14; j_gene: TRBJ2-7; CDR3nt: TGTGCCAGCAGCGCAGGGACTAGCGGGTACTCCTACGAGCAGTACTTC; CDR3aa: CASSAGTSGYSYEQYF
abundance: -; d_gene: TRBD2; v_gene: TRBV2; j_gene: TRBJ2-1; CDR3nt: TGTGCCAGCAGACGAGGCGGGACTAACAATGAGCAGTTCTTC; CDR3aa: CASRRGGTNNEQFF
abundance: -; d_gene: -; v_gene: TRBV5-5; j_gene: TRBJ2-7; CDR3nt: TGTGCCAGCAGCTTGGACCCAGACTCGAGCTCCTACGAGCAGTACTTC; CDR3aa: CASSLDPDSSSYEQYF
abundance: -; d_gene: -; v_gene: TRBV20-1; j_gene: TRBJ1-2; CDR3nt: TGCAGTGCTAGAGATTCGGGACACCCTAACTATGGCTACACCTTC; CDR3aa: CSARDSGHPNYGYTF
abundance: few; d_gene: -; v_gene: TRBV5-1; j_gene: TRBJ1-6; CDR3nt: TGCGCCAGCAGCTTCACGCGGGATTCACCCCTCCACTTT; CDR3aa: CASSFTRDSPLHF
abundance: many; d_gene: -; v_gene: TRBV7-2; j_gene: TRBJ1-5; CDR3nt: TGTGCCAGCAGCTTAGATAAGGATCAGCCCCAGCATTTT; CDR3aa: CASSLDKDQPQHF
abundance: many; d_gene: -; v_gene: TRBV19; j_gene: TRBJ1-5; CDR3nt: TGTGCCAGTAGTTTATTCAGCGTCGGAGCAGACAATCAGCCCCAGCATTTT; CDR3aa: CASSLFSVGADNQPQHF
abundance: few; d_gene: TRBD2; v_gene: TRBV6-6; j_gene: TRBJ2-1; CDR3nt: TGTGCCAGCAGTCCCGGGACTAGCGGGAGGACCTCCTACAATGAGCAGTTCTTC; CDR3aa: CASSPGTSGRTSYNEQFF
abundance: -; d_gene: -; v_gene: TRBV18; j_gene: TRBJ2-3; CDR3nt: TGTGCCAGCTCACCCGACCGTACAGATACGCAGTATTTT; CDR3aa: CASSPDRTDTQYF
abundance: many; d_gene: TRBD1; v_gene: TRBV20-1; j_gene: TRBJ1-1; CDR3nt: TGCAGTGCTAGTGAACCAGGGGGCCACACTGAAGCTTTCTTT; CDR3aa: CSASEPGGHTEAFF
abundance: -; d_gene: TRBD1; v_gene: TRBV19; j_gene: TRBJ1-5; CDR3nt: TGTGCCAGTAGTCCCTCAGGGGGCGTTCAGCCCCAGCATTTT; CDR3aa: CASSPSGGVQPQHF
abundance: many; d_gene: -; v_gene: TRBV7-4; j_gene: TRBJ2-4; CDR3nt: TGTGCCAGCAGCGCTAGACCGGAGAAAGCCAAAAACATTCAGTACTTC; CDR3aa: CASSARPEKAKNIQYF
abundance: -; d_gene: -; v_gene: TRBV6-5; j_gene: TRBJ1-5; CDR3nt: TGTGCCAGCAGTTACCGGAGGAGCAATCAGCCCCAGCATTTT; CDR3aa: CASSYRRSNQPQHF
abundance: few; d_gene: -; v_gene: TRBV20-1; j_gene: TRBJ1-6; CDR3nt: TGCAGTGCTTCCCAGGGTCTCGTTTATTCACCCCTCCACTTT; CDR3aa: CSASQGLVYSPLHF
abundance: many; d_gene: -; v_gene: TRBV7-2; j_gene: TRBJ1-5; CDR3nt: TGTGCCAGCAGCTTAGCGTCGGTAAGCAATCAGCCCCAGCATTTT; CDR3aa: CASSLASVSNQPQHF
abundance: -; d_gene: -; v_gene: TRBV7-3; j_gene: TRBJ2-5; CDR3nt: TGTGCCAGCAGCCCTGGTGGGCAGGAGACCCAGTACTTC; CDR3aa: CASSPGGQETQYF
abundance: many; d_gene: TRBD2; v_gene: TRBV6-2/TRBV6-3; j_gene: TRBJ2-4; CDR3nt: TGTGCCAGCAGTCTCACCTCCGGGACTAGCGGTTTAGCCAAAAACATTCAGTACTTC; CDR3aa: CASSLTSGTSGLAKNIQYF
abundance: many; d_gene: -; v_gene: TRBV5-1; j_gene: TRBJ1-6; CDR3nt: TGCGCCAGCAGCTTGCAAGGGTTTAAGGGAAATTCACCCCTCCACTTT; CDR3aa: CASSLQGFKGNSPLHF
abundance: few; d_gene: -; v_gene: TRBV7-9; j_gene: TRBJ1-1; CDR3nt: TGTGCCAGCAGCTTAGATGGGGTTGCCACTGAAGCTTTCTTT; CDR3aa: CASSLDGVATEAFF
abundance: many; d_gene: -; v_gene: TRBV6-1; j_gene: TRBJ2-5; CDR3nt: TGTGCCAGCAGGCGTCGGGCAGGGGAAGAGACCCAGTACTTC; CDR3aa: CASRRRAGEETQYF
abundance: many; d_gene: TRBD2; v_gene: TRBV7-2; j_gene: TRBJ2-7; CDR3nt: TGTGCCAGCAGCTTAAACCTAGGCGGGGGACCCGAGCAGTACTTC; CDR3aa: CASSLNLGGGPEQYF
abundance: few; d_gene: -; v_gene: TRBV10-3; j_gene: TRBJ2-5; CDR3nt: TGTGCCTCGAAGGGGGGCCCTCAAGAGACCCAGTACTTC; CDR3aa: CASKGGPQETQYF
abundance: many; d_gene: TRBD1; v_gene: TRBV6-1; j_gene: TRBJ1-4; CDR3nt: TGTGCCAGCAGATCCCAGGGGGCTGCAACTAATGAAAAACTGTTTTTT; CDR3aa: CASRSQGAATNEKLFF
abundance: -; d_gene: -; v_gene: TRBV27; j_gene: TRBJ2-7; CDR3nt: TGTGCCAGCAGTCCCGTCCAGCAATCCTACGAGCAGTACTTC; CDR3aa: CASSPVQQSYEQYF